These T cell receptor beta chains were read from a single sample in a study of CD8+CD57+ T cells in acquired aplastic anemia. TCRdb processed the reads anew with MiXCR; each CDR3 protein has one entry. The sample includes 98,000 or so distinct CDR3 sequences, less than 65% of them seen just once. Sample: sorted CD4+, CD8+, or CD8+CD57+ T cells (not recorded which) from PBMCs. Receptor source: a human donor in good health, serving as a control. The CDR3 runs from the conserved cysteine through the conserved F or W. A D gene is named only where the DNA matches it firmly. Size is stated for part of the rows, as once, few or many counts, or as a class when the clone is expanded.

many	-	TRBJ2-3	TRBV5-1	CASSFHGASAEVDTQYF	TGCGCCAGCAGCTTCCACGGGGCTAGCGCAGAAGTAGATACGCAGTATTTT
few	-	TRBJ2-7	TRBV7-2	CASNSFSGYEQYF	TGTGCCAGCAACTCATTTTCGGGATACGAGCAGTACTTC
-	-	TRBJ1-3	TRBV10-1	CASSEGTAASGNTIYF	TGCGCCAGCAGTGAAGGGACCGCTGCCTCTGGAAACACCATATATTTT
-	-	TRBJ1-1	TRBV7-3	CASSWDRNTEAFF	TGTGCCAGCAGCTGGGACCGGAACACTGAAGCTTTCTTT
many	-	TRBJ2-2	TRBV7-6	CASSLAVRGGGELFF	TGTGCCAGCAGCTTAGCCGTCAGGGGCGGCGGGGAGCTGTTTTTT
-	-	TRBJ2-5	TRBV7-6	CASSSAVETQYF	TGTGCCAGCAGCTCAGCCGTGGAGACCCAGTACTTC
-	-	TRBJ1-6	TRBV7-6	CASSLGVDSPLHF	TGTGCCAGCAGCTTAGGTGTTGATTCACCCCTCCACTTT
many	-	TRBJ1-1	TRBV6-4	CASSSTVNTEAFF	TGTGCCAGCAGTTCGACCGTGAACACTGAAGCTTTCTTT
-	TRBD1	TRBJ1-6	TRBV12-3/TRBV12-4	CASSPTGQGGNSPLHF	TGTGCCAGCAGCCCAACGGGACAGGGGGGCAATTCACCCCTCCACTTT
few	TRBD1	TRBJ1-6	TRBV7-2	CASSSRQGNSPLHF	TGTGCCAGCAGCTCCCGACAGGGTAATTCACCCCTCCACTTT
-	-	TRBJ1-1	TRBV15	CATSRAGAEAFF	TGTGCCACCAGCAGAGCTGGGGCTGAAGCTTTCTTT
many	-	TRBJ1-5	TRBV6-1	CASSDGTDPNQPQHF	TGTGCCAGCAGTGACGGGACGGACCCCAATCAGCCCCAGCATTTT
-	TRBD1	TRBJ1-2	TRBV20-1	CSGDREDYGYTF	TGCAGTGGGGACAGGGAGGACTATGGCTACACCTTC
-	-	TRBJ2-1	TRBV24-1	CATSDSGRGGVYNEQFF	TGTGCCACCAGTGATTCCGGGAGAGGGGGGGTCTACAATGAGCAGTTCTTC
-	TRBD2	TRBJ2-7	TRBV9	CASSALPGGIYEQYF	TGTGCCAGCAGCGCCCTACCGGGGGGTATCTACGAGCAGTACTTC
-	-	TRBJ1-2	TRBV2	CASSEGQGRRYTF	TGTGCCAGCAGTGAGGGCCAGGGAAGGCGCTACACCTTC
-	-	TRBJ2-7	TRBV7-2	CASSPQTGEQYF	TGCGCCAGCAGCCCCCAGACAGGCGAGCAGTACTTC
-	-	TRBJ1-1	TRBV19	CASSILGRNTEAFF	TGTGCCAGTAGTATATTGGGGCGGAACACTGAAGCTTTCTTT
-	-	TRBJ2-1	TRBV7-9	CASSLDIVNEQFF	TGTGCCAGCAGCTTAGACATCGTGAATGAGCAGTTCTTC
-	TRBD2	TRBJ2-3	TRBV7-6	CATSAGVSTDTQYF	TGCGCCACCAGCGCGGGGGTCTCCACAGATACGCAGTATTTT
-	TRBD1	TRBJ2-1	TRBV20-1	CSARTGAYNEQFF	TGCAGTGCTAGGACAGGGGCCTACAATGAGCAGTTCTTC
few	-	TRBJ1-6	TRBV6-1	CASSKTRNSPLHF	TGTGCCAGCAGTAAGACGCGGAATTCACCCCTCCACTTT
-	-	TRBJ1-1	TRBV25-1	CASSGAFGRATEAFF	TGTGCCAGCAGTGGGGCTTTCGGGAGGGCCACTGAAGCTTTCTTT
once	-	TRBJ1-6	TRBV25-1	CASSSQGTYNSPLHF	TGTGCCAGCAGTTCCCAGGGGACCTATAATTCACCCCTCCACTTT
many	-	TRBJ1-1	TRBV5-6	CASSLEGPRNTEAFF	TGTGCCAGCAGCTTGGAAGGACCCAGGAACACTGAAGCTTTCTTT
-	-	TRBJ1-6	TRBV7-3	CASSLDGESPLHF	TGTGCCAGCAGCTTAGACGGGGAATCACCCCTCCACTTT
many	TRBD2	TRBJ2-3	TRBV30	CAWSVGGGTDTQYF	TGTGCCTGGAGTGTGGGGGGGGGCACAGATACGCAGTATTTT
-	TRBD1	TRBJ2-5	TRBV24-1	CATSDFSRGQGETQYF	TGTGCCACCAGTGATTTTAGCCGGGGACAGGGGGAGACCCAGTACTTC
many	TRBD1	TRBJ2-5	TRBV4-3	CASSRLDRAQETQYF	TGCGCCAGCAGCCGACTGGACAGGGCCCAAGAGACCCAGTACTTC
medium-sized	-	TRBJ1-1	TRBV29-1	CSAQPDGTAWAFF	TGCAGCGCCCAACCAGACGGGACGGCGTGGGCTTTCTTT
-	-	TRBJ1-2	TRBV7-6	CASSLVGVYGYTF	TGTGCCAGCAGCTTAGTAGGAGTCTATGGCTACACCTTC
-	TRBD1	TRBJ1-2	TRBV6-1	CPSGRQGRRDGYAF	TGTCCCAGCGGACGACAGGGTAGGCGCGATGGCTACGCCTTC
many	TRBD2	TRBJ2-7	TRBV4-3	CASSQSRGVDEQYF	TGCGCCAGCAGCCAAAGTCGGGGGGTTGACGAGCAGTACTTC
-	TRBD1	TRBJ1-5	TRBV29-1	CSVGTGAGQPQHF	TGCAGCGTTGGGACAGGGGCAGGACAGCCCCAGCATTTT
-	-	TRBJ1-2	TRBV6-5	CAISTRAGQDYGYTF	TGTGCCATCAGTACTCGAGCGGGGCAGGACTATGGCTACACCTTC
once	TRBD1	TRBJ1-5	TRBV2	CASDTGVIYEHF	TGTGCCAGCGACACAGGGGTTATATACGAGCATTTT
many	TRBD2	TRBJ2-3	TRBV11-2	CASSLSGASTDTQYF	TGTGCCAGCAGCTTAAGCGGGGCGAGCACAGATACGCAGTATTTT
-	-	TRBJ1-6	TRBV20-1	CSADPGGSPLHF	TGCAGTGCGGACCCTGGAGGTTCACCCCTCCACTTT